This passage covers 12 T cell receptor beta chains from one sample sequenced in a study of blood T cell repertoires in COVID-19. Here immunoSEQ multiplex PCR was the method, and the copy in TCRdb shows in-frame clones only, minus some. This table has hundreds of thousands of clones, around 84% appearing once. Material for sequencing was PBMCs or T cells enriched from blood (not recorded which). The receptors stem from a woman aged 50 to 65 who had recovered from COVID-19.

The V gene is TRBV7-9, the J gene TRBJ1-6; unclear D gene. This CDR3 comprises 13 residues. V lost 8 bases to trimming and J lost 4 bases, with 9 bases between them. Germline lookup yields CDR1 SEHNR and CDR2 FQNEAQ (reference sequence). CDR3 in amino acids: CASGDGYNSPLHF. The CDR3 DNA is TGTGCCAGCGGTGACGGGTATAATTCACCCCTCCACTTT.

V gene TRBV5-1 combines with J gene TRBJ2-3; 10 bases line up with TRBD2. The CDR3 totals 17 residues. Trimming cost V 1 base and J 2 bases; bases outside gene matches: 7. Germline CDR1 reads SGHRS; CDR2 reads YFSETQ. The CDR3 coding sequence is TGCGCCAGCAGCTTGTATGCCCTAGCGGGAGACACAGATACGCAGTATTTT. Translation: CASSLYALAGDTDTQYF.

The V call is TRBV10-3, the J call TRBJ2-7; D gene uncertain. This CDR3 has 11 residues. The germline V and J ends were trimmed by 6 bases and 0 bases, with 3 bases remaining between them. Germline-derived CDR1 and CDR2 are ENHRY and SYGVKD. CDR3 loop: CAIRSSYEQYF. CDR3 coding DNA: TGTGCCATCAGGAGCTCCTACGAGCAGTACTTC.

This clone was observed once. The gene calls are TRBV2 and TRBJ2-4; 7 bases map to TRBD1. The ends lost 6 bases at V and 9 bases at J; junction bases unmatched: 11. The germline V gene encodes CDR1 SNHLY and CDR2 FYNNEI. The CDR3 runs to 14 residues. CDR3 DNA: TGTGCCAGCAGACCCGGGACAGCTGTGGGCATTCAGTACTTC. This encodes CASRPGTAVGIQYF.

The CDR3 reads CASADRGQRSNTEAFF. CDR3 nucleotides: TGTGCCAGCGCCGATCGAGGGCAGAGATCAAACACTGAAGCTTTCTTT. V gene TRBV28 combines with J gene TRBJ1-1; D remains unclear. V gave up 8 bases and J gave up 2 bases, with 21 bases separating them. The CDR3 runs to 16 residues. Germline V CDR1 and CDR2: MDHEN, SYDVKM.

The genes are TRBV28 and TRBJ2-2; D is ambiguous. Germline loops: CDR1 MDHEN, CDR2 SYDVKM. Trimming took 2 bases from V and 4 from J, leaving 11 bases between them. The CDR3 length is 15 residues. CDR3 nucleotide sequence: TGTGCCAGCAGTTTAGGCGGTCAAGGCACCGGGGAGCTGTTTTTT. It is translated as CASSLGGQGTGELFF.

The rearrangement uses TRBV7-2 and TRBJ1-6, with D perhaps matching TRBD1 (5 bases). V was clipped by 5 bases and J by 3 bases, with 8 bases between them. From germline, CDR1 is SGHTA and CDR2 FQGNSA. The CDR3 length is 14 residues. The CDR3 DNA is TGTGCCAGCAGCAGGGGTAGCTATAATTCACCCCTCCACTTT. This translates into CASSRGSYNSPLHF. The whole variable domain, remainder taken from reference TRBV7-2 and TRBJ1-6, is GAGVSQSPSNKVTEKGKDVELRCDPISGHTALYWYRQSLGQGLEFLIYFQGNSAPDKSGLPSDRFSAERTGGSVSTLTIQRTQQEDSAVYLCASSRGSYNSPLHFGNGTRLTVT.

The chain carries TRBV27 and TRBJ2-7; a weak D match, TRBD1 (6 bases). Per the germline V gene, CDR1 is MNHEY and CDR2 is SMNVEV (reference sequence). The CDR3 is made up of 15 amino acids. Trimming shortened V by 0 bases and J by 1 base, and 10 bases separated the two germline ends. CDR3 DNA: TGTGCCAGCAGTTTATCTTGGGACATTTCCTACGAGCAGTACTTC. Translating gives CASSLSWDISYEQYF.

This chain joins TRBV5-8 and TRBJ2-2, with 14 bases matching TRBD2. Trimming at V came to 4 bases and at J to 5 bases, leaving 7 bases not matched to a gene. Germline V lookup: CDR1 SGHTS, CDR2 YDEGEE. The CDR3 contains 17 residues. The CDR3 spells CASSPTGLAGVTGELFF. CDR3 sequence (DNA): TGTGCCAGCAGCCCCACGGGACTAGCGGGAGTTACCGGGGAGCTGTTTTTT.

The chain employs TRBV27 and TRBJ2-3, with 8 bases lining up with TRBD2. CDR3 length: 16 amino acids. V lost 0 bases, J lost 3 bases, and 5 bases stayed unmatched. Germline CDR1 and CDR2: MNHEY and SMNVEV (reference sequence). CDR3 protein: CASSLSLASGTDTQYF. Written as DNA, the CDR3 is TGTGCCAGCAGTTTATCCTTGGCTAGCGGGACAGATACGCAGTATTTT.

The chain is built from TRBV29-1 and TRBJ2-7; 7 bases fit TRBD1. Germline V gives CDR1 SQVTM, CDR2 ANQGSEA. The CDR3 covers 12 residues. J gave up 7 bases and V 7 bases, and 10 bases lay outside the gene matches. The CDR3 region has the DNA TGCAGCGCCAAAACGACAGGGTCAGAGCAGTACTTC. This gives the protein CSAKTTGSEQYF.

V and J are TRBV6-5 and TRBJ1-2; D not resolved. Trimming removed 6 bases from V and 3 bases from J, with 8 bases in between. The germline V gene encodes CDR1 MNHEY and CDR2 SVGAGI. The CDR3 contains 12 residues. CDR3: CASSDKDYGYTF. CDR3 sequence (DNA): TGTGCCAGCAGCGACAAAGACTATGGCTACACCTTC.